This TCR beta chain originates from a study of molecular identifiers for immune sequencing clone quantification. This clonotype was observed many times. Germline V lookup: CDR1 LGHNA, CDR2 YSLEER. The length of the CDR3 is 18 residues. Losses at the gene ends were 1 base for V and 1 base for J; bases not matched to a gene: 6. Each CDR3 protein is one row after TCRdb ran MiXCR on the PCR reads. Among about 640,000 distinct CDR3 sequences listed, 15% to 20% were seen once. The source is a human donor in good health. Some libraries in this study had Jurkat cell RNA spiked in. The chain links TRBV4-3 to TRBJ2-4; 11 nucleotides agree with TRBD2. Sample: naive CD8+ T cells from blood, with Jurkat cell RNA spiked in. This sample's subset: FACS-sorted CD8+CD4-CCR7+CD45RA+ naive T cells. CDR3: CASSQAPTSGDAKNIQYF. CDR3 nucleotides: TGCGCCAGCAGCCAAGCCCCGACTAGCGGGGATGCCAAAAACATTCAGTACTTC.